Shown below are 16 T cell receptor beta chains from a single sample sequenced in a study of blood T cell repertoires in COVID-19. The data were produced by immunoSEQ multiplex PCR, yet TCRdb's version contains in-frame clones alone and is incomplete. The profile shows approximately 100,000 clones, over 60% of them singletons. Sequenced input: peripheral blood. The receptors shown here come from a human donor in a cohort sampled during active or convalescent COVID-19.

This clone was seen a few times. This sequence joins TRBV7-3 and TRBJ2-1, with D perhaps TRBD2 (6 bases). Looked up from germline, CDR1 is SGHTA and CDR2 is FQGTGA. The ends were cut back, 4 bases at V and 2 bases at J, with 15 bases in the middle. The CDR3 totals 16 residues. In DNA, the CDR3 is TGTGCCAGCAGCTCCCTAGAGGGAGGTCCCTACAATGAGCAGTTCTTC. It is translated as CASSSLEGGPYNEQFF.

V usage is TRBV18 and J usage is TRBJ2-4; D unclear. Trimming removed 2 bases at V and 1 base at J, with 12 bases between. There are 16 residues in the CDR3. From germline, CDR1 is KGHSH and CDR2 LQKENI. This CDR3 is CASSPGPGSAKNIQYF. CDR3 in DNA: TGTGCCAGCTCACCAGGCCCAGGATCGGCCAAAAACATTCAGTACTTC. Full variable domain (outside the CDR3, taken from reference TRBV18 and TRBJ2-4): NAGVMQNPRHLVRRRGQEARLRCSPMKGHSHVYWYRQLPEEGLKFMVYLQKENIIDESGMPKERFSAEFPKEGPSILRIQQVVRGDSAAYFCASSPGPGSAKNIQYFGAGTRLSVL.

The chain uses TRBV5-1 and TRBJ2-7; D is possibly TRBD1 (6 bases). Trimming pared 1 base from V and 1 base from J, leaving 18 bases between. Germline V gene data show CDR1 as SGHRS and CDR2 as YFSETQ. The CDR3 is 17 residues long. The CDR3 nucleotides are TGCGCCAGCAGCTTGAATCTACAGGGTGTAATTTCCTACGAGCAGTACTTC. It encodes CASSLNLQGVISYEQYF. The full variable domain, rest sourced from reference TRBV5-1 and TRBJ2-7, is KAGVTQTPRYLIKTRGQQVTLSCSPISGHRSVSWYQQTPGQGLQFLFEYFSETQRNKGNFPGRFSGRQFSNSRSEMNVSTLELGDSALYLCASSLNLQGVISYEQYFGPGTRLTVT.

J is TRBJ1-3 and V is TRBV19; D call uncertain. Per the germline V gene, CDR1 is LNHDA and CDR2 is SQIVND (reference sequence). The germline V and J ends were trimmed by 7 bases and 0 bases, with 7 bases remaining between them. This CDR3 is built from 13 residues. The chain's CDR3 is CASKRNSGNTIYF. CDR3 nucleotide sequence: TGTGCCAGTAAGCGGAACTCTGGAAACACCATATATTTT.

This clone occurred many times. CDR3 sequence reads: CASSQDRLAGKLFF. CDR3 nucleotides: TGTGCCAGCAGCCAAGATCGATTGGCAGGGAAACTGTTTTTT. The chain carries TRBV14 and TRBJ1-4; TRBD1 might be the D (5 bases). The CDR3 sequence is 14 residues long. Trimming stripped 0 bases from V and 11 bases from J, with 13 bases between. Germline V gene lookup returns CDR1 SGHDN and CDR2 FVKESK.

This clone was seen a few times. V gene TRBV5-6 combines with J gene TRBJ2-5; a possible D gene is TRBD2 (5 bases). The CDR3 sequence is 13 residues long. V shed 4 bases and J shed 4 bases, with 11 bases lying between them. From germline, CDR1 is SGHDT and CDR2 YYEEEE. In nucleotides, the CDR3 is TGTGCCAGCAGCCGGAGGATTCTAGAGACCCAGTACTTC. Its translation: CASSRRILETQYF. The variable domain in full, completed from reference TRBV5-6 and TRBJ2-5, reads DAGVTQSPTHLIKTRGQQVTLRCSPKSGHDTVSWYQQALGQGPQFIFQYYEEEERQRGNFPDRFSGHQFPNYSSELNVNALLLGDSALYLCASSRRILETQYFGPGTRLLVL.

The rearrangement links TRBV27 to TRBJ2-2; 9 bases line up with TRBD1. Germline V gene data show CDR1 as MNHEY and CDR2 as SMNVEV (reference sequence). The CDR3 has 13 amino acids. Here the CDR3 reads CAVRDREFGELFF. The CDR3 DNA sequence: TGTGCTGTCCGGGACAGGGAATTCGGGGAGCTGTTTTTT.

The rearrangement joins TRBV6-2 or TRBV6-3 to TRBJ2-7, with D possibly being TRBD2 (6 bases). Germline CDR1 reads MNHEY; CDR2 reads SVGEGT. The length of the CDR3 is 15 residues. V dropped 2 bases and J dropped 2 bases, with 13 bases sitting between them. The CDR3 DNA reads TGTGCCAGCAGTTACCCTCCGGGGGTGCCCTACGAGCAGTACTTC. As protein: CASSYPPGVPYEQYF.

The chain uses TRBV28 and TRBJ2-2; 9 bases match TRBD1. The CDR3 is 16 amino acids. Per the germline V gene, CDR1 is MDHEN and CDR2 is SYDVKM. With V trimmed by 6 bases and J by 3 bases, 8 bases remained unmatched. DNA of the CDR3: TGTGCCAGCAGGCAACAGGGGGCGTGGGACACCGGGGAGCTGTTTTTT. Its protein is CASRQQGAWDTGELFF.

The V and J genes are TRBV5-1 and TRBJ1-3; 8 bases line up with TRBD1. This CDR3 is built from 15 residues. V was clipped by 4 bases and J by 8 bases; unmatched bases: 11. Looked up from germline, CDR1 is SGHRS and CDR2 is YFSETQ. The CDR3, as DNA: TGCGCCAGCAGCAACGGACAGGGTTTAGTAGACACCATATATTTT. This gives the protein CASSNGQGLVDTIYF.

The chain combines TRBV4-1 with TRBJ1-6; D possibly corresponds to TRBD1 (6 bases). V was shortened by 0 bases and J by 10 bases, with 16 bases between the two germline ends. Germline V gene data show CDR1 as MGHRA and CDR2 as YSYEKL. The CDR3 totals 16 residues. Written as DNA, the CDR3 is TGCGCCAGCAGCCAAGAACGAACAGGGAAAGGGTCACCCCTCCACTTT. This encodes CASSQERTGKGSPLHF.

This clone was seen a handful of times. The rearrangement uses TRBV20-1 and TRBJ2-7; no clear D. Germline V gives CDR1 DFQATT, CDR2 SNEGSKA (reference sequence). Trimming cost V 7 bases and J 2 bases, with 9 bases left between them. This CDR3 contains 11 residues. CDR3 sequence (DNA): TGCAGTGTGAGACGGGCCTACGAGCAGTACTTC. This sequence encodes CSVRRAYEQYF.

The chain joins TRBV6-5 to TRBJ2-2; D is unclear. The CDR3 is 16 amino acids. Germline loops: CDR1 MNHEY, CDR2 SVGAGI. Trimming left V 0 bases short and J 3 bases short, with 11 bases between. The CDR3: CASSYSWVSHTGELFF. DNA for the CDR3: TGTGCCAGCAGTTACTCGTGGGTTAGCCACACCGGGGAGCTGTTTTTT.

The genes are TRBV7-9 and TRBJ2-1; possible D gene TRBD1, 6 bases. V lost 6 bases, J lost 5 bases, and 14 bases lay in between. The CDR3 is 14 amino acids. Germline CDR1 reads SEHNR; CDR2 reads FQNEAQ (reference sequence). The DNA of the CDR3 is TGTGCCAGCAGGGGCGGACAGTACGACAATGAGCAGTTCTTC. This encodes CASRGGQYDNEQFF.

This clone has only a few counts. As DNA, the CDR3 is TGTGCCACCAGTGAACAAACTAGCGGAGGCTACAATGAGCAGTTCTTC. It is translated as CATSEQTSGGYNEQFF. The chain joins TRBV24-1 to TRBJ2-1, with 8 nucleotides matching TRBD2. The CDR3 is 16 amino acids. The germline V gene encodes CDR1 KGHDR and CDR2 SFDVKD. Trimming cost V 4 bases and J 3 bases; bases outside gene matches: 7.

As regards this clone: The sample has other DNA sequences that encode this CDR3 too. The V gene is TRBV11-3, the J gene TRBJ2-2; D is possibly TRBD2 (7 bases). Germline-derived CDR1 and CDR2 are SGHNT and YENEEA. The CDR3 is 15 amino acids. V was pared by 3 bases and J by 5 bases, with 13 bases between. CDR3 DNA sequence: TGTGCCAGCAGCTTTTTGGGGGGGCCAACCGGGGAGCTGTTTTTT. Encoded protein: CASSFLGGPTGELFF.